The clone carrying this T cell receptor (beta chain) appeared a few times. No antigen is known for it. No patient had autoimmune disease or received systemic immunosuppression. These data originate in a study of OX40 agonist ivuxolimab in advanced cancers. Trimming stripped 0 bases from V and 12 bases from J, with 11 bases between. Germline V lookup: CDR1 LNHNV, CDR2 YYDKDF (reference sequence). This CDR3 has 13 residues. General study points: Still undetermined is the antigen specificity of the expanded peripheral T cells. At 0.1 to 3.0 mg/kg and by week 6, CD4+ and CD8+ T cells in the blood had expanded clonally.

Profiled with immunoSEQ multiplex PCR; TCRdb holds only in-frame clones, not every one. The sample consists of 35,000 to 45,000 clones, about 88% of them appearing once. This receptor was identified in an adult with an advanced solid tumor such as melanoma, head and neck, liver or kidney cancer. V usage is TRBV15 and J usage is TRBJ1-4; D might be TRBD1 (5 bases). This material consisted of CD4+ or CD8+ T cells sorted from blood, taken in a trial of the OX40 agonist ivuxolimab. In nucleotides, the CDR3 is TGTGCCACCAGCAGAGATCCAGGGAAGGAACTGTTTTTT. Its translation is CATSRDPGKELFF.